Only one count was recorded for the clone carrying this T cell receptor beta chain. CDR1 is MNHEY, CDR2 SMNVEV, per germline (reference sequence). Trimming cost V 3 bases and J 2 bases; bases outside gene matches: 1. The CDR3 spans 14 residues. This sample stems from a study of Tregs in tolerant kidney transplant recipients. Assay: immunoSEQ multiplex PCR; the TCRdb copy retains only in-frame clones and omits some. The table has about 73,000 clones, approximately 89% seen once. The clonotype comes from a human donor who received a combined kidney and bone marrow transplant. J is TRBJ1-5 and V is TRBV27; TRBD1 aligns across 7 bases. Source: Tregs from blood, taken before the transplant. The CDR3 sequence is CASSLGTGNQPQHF. The CDR3 DNA follows: TGTGCCAGCAGTTTGGGGACAGGCAATCAGCCCCAGCATTTT.